This is a list of T cell receptor beta chains from one sample in a study of CD8 T cells in ankylosing spondylitis. MiXCR, run by TCRdb on the 5' RACE reads, gives a single entry per CDR3 protein. This repertoire shows 700,000 to 850,000 distinct CDR3 sequences, about 11% found once; its top ten account for 0.45% to 0.6%. The material sequenced was blood, either unsorted or a sorted T cell fraction (not recorded which). These TCRs come from a male donor with ankylosing spondylitis. CDR3s leave out the opening cysteine and the closing phenylalanine or tryptophan. Fields, in order: V gene, J gene, CDR3 protein.

>TRBV20-1|TRBJ2-1
SAREIDPYNEQF
>TRBV12-3/TRBV12-4|TRBJ2-3
ASTLDHPSKQY
>TRBV12-3/TRBV12-4|TRBJ2-5
ASSSDTSGVIKTQY
>TRBV4-3|TRBJ2-1
ASSQRDRAGDEQF
>TRBV6-1|TRBJ1-1
ASSPPGQGRKGTEAF
>TRBV11-1|TRBJ1-3
ASSSERSGRNTIY
>TRBV6-6|TRBJ2-7
ASTPGGLGEQY
>TRBV6-2/TRBV6-3|TRBJ2-2
ASDQRAGAGELF
>TRBV5-1|TRBJ1-1
ASTSGPADTEAF
>TRBV5-1|TRBJ1-5
ASSLTGGHQPQH
>TRBV5-1|TRBJ2-7
ASSLVGVHEQY
>TRBV7-2|TRBJ2-1
ASTLLVHGEQF
>TRBV6-2/TRBV6-3|TRBJ2-1
ASSYSPGRGGDNEQF
>TRBV7-8|TRBJ2-3
ASSLYSASGNTDTQY
>TRBV28|TRBJ1-1
ASSHSAVGDTEAF
>TRBV19|TRBJ1-5
ASTRSEGQPQH
>TRBV29-1|TRBJ1-1
SVWTGARAEAF
>TRBV12-3/TRBV12-4|TRBJ1-3
ASTNMGAGNTIY
>TRBV20-1|TRBJ2-3
SALRDTATDTQY
>TRBV7-2|TRBJ2-3
ASSLLGGPGDTQY
>TRBV20-1|TRBJ2-2
SAMTSGEGELF
>TRBV11-2|TRBJ2-1
ASSFQGGGRYNEQF
>TRBV12-3/TRBV12-4|TRBJ1-1
ASSLGLGRGEAF
>TRBV5-1|TRBJ1-1
ASRFIGGPAEAF
>TRBV7-9|TRBJ2-3
ASSPGVLFPRKDTQY
>TRBV11-3|TRBJ1-4
ASSSWGNPEKLF
>TRBV27|TRBJ2-2
ASSLFGLAVNAGELF
>TRBV7-9|TRBJ1-1
ASSLGTGPMNTEAF
>TRBV6-1|TRBJ1-6
ASSELNRDSPLH